The clone carrying this TCR beta chain was seen a handful of times. The target antigen is unknown. The data derive from a study of cytomegalovirus exposure and HLA in healthy donors. Study-wide background: Among roughly 180 million T cells, an earlier analysis found 90 million to 130 million unique TCR beta sequences.

Germline CDR1 is SNHLY and CDR2 is FYNNEI. Trimming left V 1 base short and J 10 bases short, with 19 bases between. This CDR3 comprises 15 residues. The primer mix had 60 Vbeta and 13 Jbeta primers. Some clones are missing from TCRdb's copy, which holds only in-frame ones; the method was immunoSEQ multiplex PCR. The sample lists under 95,000 clones, over 70% seen once, with under 1.2% in the top ten. Study-wide results and limits: Roughly uniform sequencing depth across donors was assumed, possibly incorrectly. A reported reduction in N-insertions relative to the approximately 600-donor mean was seen in an Asian-associated ancestry cluster in a later analysis.

Sequenced input: PBMCs. The chain employs TRBV2 and TRBJ1-1; D is unclear. This clonotype was sampled from a male donor in good health and CMV-seronegative. CDR3 coding DNA: TGTGCCAGCAGTGAAGTTTTCGCATCCGCTAGTGGAGCTTTCTTT. It encodes CASSEVFASASGAFF.